The next 21 T cell receptor beta chains were all read from a single sample in a study of vaccination effects on CD4 cells after COVID-19. Their antigens are not known. Pools of viral peptides were used by the ViraFEST assay to expand antigen-specific CD4+ T cells ahead of sequencing. Researchers isolated CD4+ T cells once 9 to 11 days of culture had elapsed. Nobody among the vaccine recipients had prior SARS-CoV-2 infection (nucleocapsid antibodies were negative). Only in-frame clones appear in the TCRdb table, and some are missing; sequencing was by immunoSEQ multiplex PCR. The table lists approximately 22,000 clones, roughly 75% of them singletons. Sequenced material: CD4+ T cells from PBMCs cultured with HCoV-NL63 spike peptides, taken before COVID-19 vaccination. These receptor sequences come from a human donor who received a COVID-19 vaccine.

J is TRBJ1-5 and V is TRBV21-1; the table's D call, TRBD1, was not checked against the DNA. TRBV21-1 is reported as a pseudogene. The length of the CDR3 is 18 residues. The CDR3 DNA follows: TGTGCCAGCAGCTCCCGGTCGGTGGGCGCTGATAGCAATCAGCCCCAGCATTTT. The encoded protein is CASSSRSVGADSNQPQHF.

The J gene is TRBJ1-1, the V gene TRBV28; D possibly corresponds to TRBD1 (5 bases). Trimming cost V 1 base and J 5 bases, with 11 bases left between them. The germline CDR1 and CDR2 sequences are MDHEN and SYDVKM. The CDR3 is made up of 14 amino acids. CDR3 in DNA: TGTGCCAGCAGTTTATCGGGGCCTTCAACTGAAGCTTTCTTT. This codes for CASSLSGPSTEAFF.

The chain carries TRBV19 and TRBJ1-5; unclear D gene. This CDR3 spans 14 amino acids. V was cut by 3 bases and J by 7 bases, with 13 bases left in between. In germline, CDR1 is LNHDA, CDR2 SQIVND (reference sequence). CDR3 loop: CASSILGSRQPQHF. For the CDR3, the DNA is TGTGCCAGTAGTATTCTCGGCAGTCGACAGCCCCAGCATTTT.

This chain joins TRBV27 and TRBJ1-1, with no clear D. V was trimmed by 4 bases and J by 0 bases, leaving 15 bases between them. The CDR3 is 16 residues long. CDR1 is MNHEY and CDR2 is SMNVEV in the germline V gene (reference sequence). The CDR3 region is CASSSGRSHMNTEAFF. The CDR3 DNA reads as TGTGCCAGCAGTTCTGGACGGTCTCACATGAACACTGAAGCTTTCTTT.

The rearrangement links TRBV11-3 to TRBJ2-1; D is perhaps TRBD1 or TRBD2 (5 bases each). The length of the CDR3 is 14 residues. The V and J ends lost 4 bases and 7 bases respectively, with 14 bases between them. CDR1 and CDR2 from the germline V gene are SGHNT and YENEEA. CDR3 nucleotides: TGTGCCAGCAGCTCGTACCGGGACCCTAATGAGCAGTTCTTC. As protein: CASSSYRDPNEQFF.

The V and J genes are TRBV5-1 and TRBJ2-1; D possibly corresponds to TRBD1 (6 bases). The CDR3 extends over 13 amino acids. Germline assignment: CDR1 SGHRS and CDR2 YFSETQ. Trimming stripped 6 bases from V and 5 bases from J, with 12 bases between. The DNA of the CDR3 is TGCGCCAGCAACCTGGACAGCAACAATGAGCAGTTCTTC. It specifies CASNLDSNNEQFF.

V and J are TRBV6-2 or TRBV6-3 and TRBJ1-3; D is undetermined. CDR3 length equals 16 residues. In germline, CDR1 is MNHEY, CDR2 SVGEGT. V lost 4 bases and J 0 bases, leaving 13 bases between the germline ends. CDR3 in amino acids: CASSLTGQSSGNTIYF. The CDR3 DNA sequence: TGTGCCAGCAGTTTGACCGGCCAGAGCTCTGGAAACACCATATATTTT.

V and J are TRBV6-2 or TRBV6-3 and TRBJ2-1, with a possible D match to TRBD1 (6 bases). The germline V gene encodes CDR1 MNHEY and CDR2 SVGEGT. The CDR3 is made up of 14 amino acids. V lost 1 base and J lost 5, with 9 bases in between. CDR3 in amino acids: CASSYWGRDNEQFF. Written as DNA, the CDR3 is TGTGCCAGCAGTTACTGGGGGCGGGACAATGAGCAGTTCTTC.

The chain employs TRBV6-1 and TRBJ1-3; possible D gene TRBD1, 5 bases. V lost 5 bases, J lost 1 base, and 12 bases lay in between. The length of the CDR3 is 15 residues. CDR1 and CDR2 from the germline V gene are MNHNS and SASEGT. The CDR3: CASSPEWGSGNTIYF. The CDR3 coding sequence is TGTGCCAGCAGTCCTGAGTGGGGGTCTGGAAACACCATATATTTT.

The V and J genes are TRBV10-3 and TRBJ2-4; 7 bases are a match to TRBD2. V was clipped by 2 bases and J by 10 bases; unmatched bases: 14. This CDR3 contains 16 residues. Per the germline V gene, CDR1 is ENHRY and CDR2 is SYGVKD. The chain's CDR3 is CAISEPVGGKSKIQYF. Written as DNA, the CDR3 is TGTGCCATCAGTGAGCCTGTGGGAGGGAAGTCTAAAATTCAGTACTTC.

The CDR3 is CASSLATGNYYGYTF. CDR3 coding DNA: TGCGCCAGCAGCTTGGCTACAGGGAACTACTATGGCTACACCTTC. This chain joins TRBV5-1 and TRBJ1-2, with a tentative D call TRBD1 (6 bases). The V end lost 0 bases, the J end lost 3 bases, and 12 bases lay between the germline ends. Germline-derived CDR1 and CDR2 are SGHRS and YFSETQ. The CDR3 totals 15 residues.

The chain joins TRBV5-4 to TRBJ2-2; 7 bases line up with TRBD2. Germline V CDR1 and CDR2: SGHNT, YYREEE (reference sequence). Unmatched junction bases numbered 8, after V lost 4 bases and J lost 5 bases. The CDR3 runs to 15 residues. CDR3 sequence reads: CASSGTGTTTGELFF. For the CDR3, the DNA is TGTGCCAGCAGCGGCACCGGGACTACAACCGGGGAGCTGTTTTTT.

V usage is TRBV5-4 and J usage is TRBJ1-5; maybe TRBD1 (5 bases). Germline CDR1 is SGHNT and CDR2 is YYREEE (reference sequence). V was shortened by 2 bases and J by 0 bases, with 12 bases between the two germline ends. The CDR3 sequence is 16 residues long. DNA of the CDR3: TGTGCCAGCAGCTTACCACAGGATTTTAGCAATCAGCCCCAGCATTTT. It specifies CASSLPQDFSNQPQHF. Looking up the rest from reference TRBV5-4 and TRBJ1-5 gives the full variable domain: ETGVTQSPTHLIKTRGQQVTLRCSSQSGHNTVSWYQQALGQGPQFIFQYYREEENGRGNFPPRFSGLQFPNYSSELNVNALELDDSALYLCASSLPQDFSNQPQHFGDGTRLSIL.

This clone was counted only a few times. In DNA, the CDR3 is TGTGCCAGCGGGGGGAGGACAGATACGCAGTATTTT. Its translation is CASGGRTDTQYF. The chain joins TRBV7-9 to TRBJ2-3; perhaps TRBD2 as D (6 bases). The germline gives CDR1 SEHNR, CDR2 FQNEAQ (reference sequence). The CDR3 contains 12 residues. V dropped 8 bases and J dropped 3 bases, with 9 bases sitting between them.

This clone was counted a few times. V gene TRBV4-2 combines with J gene TRBJ1-1; no clear D. Germline lookup yields CDR1 LGHNA and CDR2 YNFKEQ. The CDR3 loop spans 13 amino acids. Trimming left V 1 base short and J 11 bases short, with 14 bases between. The CDR3 sequence is CASSQAPERVAFF. CDR3 in DNA: TGTGCCAGCAGCCAAGCTCCCGAGAGAGTGGCTTTCTTT.

The genes are TRBV29-1 and TRBJ1-1, with D unclear. Trimming left V 4 bases short and J 1 base short, with 13 bases between. This CDR3 is built from 14 residues. The germline V gene encodes CDR1 SQVTM and CDR2 ANQGSEA. CDR3 amino acids: CSVARPLTNTEAFF. CDR3 nucleotide sequence: TGCAGCGTTGCTAGACCGCTAACGAACACTGAAGCTTTCTTT.

This clone was counted once. The chain is built from TRBV5-8 and TRBJ1-4, with a tentative D call TRBD1 (5 bases). CDR3 length equals 12 residues. Germline CDR1 SGHTS, CDR2 YDEGEE. V dropped 4 bases and J dropped 7 bases, with 8 bases sitting between them. CDR3 sequence reads: CASSRDGEKLFF. Here the CDR3 DNA reads TGTGCCAGCAGCCGGGACGGTGAAAAACTGTTTTTT. The whole variable domain, remainder taken from reference TRBV5-8 and TRBJ1-4, is EAGVTQSPTHLIKTRGQQATLRCSPISGHTSVYWYQQALGLGLQFLLWYDEGEERNRGNFPPRFSGRQFPNYSSELNVNALELEDSALYLCASSRDGEKLFFGSGTQLSVL.

The chain uses TRBV28 and TRBJ2-7; D not resolved. This CDR3 has 13 residues. Germline values: CDR1 MDHEN, CDR2 SYDVKM. Deletions cut 6 bases from V and 3 bases from J, with 12 bases between. The chain's CDR3 is CASSPYSGYEQYF. Here the CDR3 DNA reads TGTGCCAGCAGCCCCTACTCGGGCTACGAGCAGTACTTC.

The chain joins TRBV5-5 to TRBJ2-5; perhaps D is TRBD1 or TRBD2 (5 bases each). Germline-derived CDR1 and CDR2 are SGHKS and YYEKEE (reference sequence). The CDR3 extends over 15 amino acids. Trimming took off 4 bases at V and 1 base at J, with 14 bases between the two ends. In nucleotides, the CDR3 is TGTGCCAGCAGCACGCCGGGACGGGTCCAAGAGACCCAGTACTTC. Amino acids: CASSTPGRVQETQYF.

V gene TRBV10-3 combines with J gene TRBJ1-3; D unresolved. This CDR3 is built from 16 residues. CDR1 is ENHRY and CDR2 is SYGVKD in the germline V gene. V shed 8 bases and J shed 0 bases, with 17 bases lying between them. The CDR3 here is CAIGQIGSLSGNTIYF. The CDR3 DNA is TGTGCCATCGGGCAAATAGGGTCCCTCTCTGGAAACACCATATATTTT.

The chain links TRBV28 to TRBJ1-4; TRBD1 agrees at 9 bases. The CDR3 runs 14 residues. In germline, CDR1 is MDHEN, CDR2 SYDVKM. Trimming took 6 bases from V and 7 from J; bases not matched to a gene: 6. The CDR3 DNA follows: TGTGCCAGCAGCTCACAGGGGGCTGGTGAAAAACTGTTTTTT. Residues: CASSSQGAGEKLFF.